These T cell receptor beta chains were read from a single sample in a study of T cell responses to AZD1222 COVID-19 vaccine. Data came from immunoSEQ multiplex PCR; TCRdb stores just in-frame clones and leaves some out. This sample has 110,000 or so clones, with roughly 82% found just once. The sample in question was peripheral blood, obtained on day 0 of AZD1222 vaccination. The receptors derive from an adult in good health. The CDR3 runs from the conserved cysteine through the conserved F or W. D genes are given only for firm matches. Not all rows give a size; the values are once, few, many and, for expanded clones, a class.

v_call: TRBV18
d_call: NA
clone_size: few
j_call: TRBJ2-3
cdr3_nt: TGTGCCAGCTCCCGGAGCGGGGATACGCAGTATTTT
cdr3_aa: CASSRSGDTQYF

v_call: TRBV3-1/TRBV3-2
d_call: NA
clone_size: few
j_call: TRBJ2-1
cdr3_nt: TGTGCCAGCAGCCAAAGGGTTCGAAATGAGCAGTTCTTC
cdr3_aa: CASSQRVRNEQFF

v_call: TRBV19
d_call: NA
clone_size: NA
j_call: TRBJ2-3
cdr3_nt: TGTGCCACCTCGAGGGAGACAGATACGCAGTATTTT
cdr3_aa: CATSRETDTQYF

v_call: TRBV18
d_call: NA
clone_size: NA
j_call: TRBJ1-2
cdr3_nt: TGTGCCAGCTCATTACGGGGGGCTGAAAGCTATGGCTACACCTTC
cdr3_aa: CASSLRGAESYGYTF

v_call: TRBV6-1
d_call: NA
clone_size: NA
j_call: TRBJ1-1
cdr3_nt: TGTGCCAGCACGTCCCAGGGACTTACTGAAGCTTTCTTT
cdr3_aa: CASTSQGLTEAFF

v_call: TRBV3-1/TRBV3-2
d_call: NA
clone_size: NA
j_call: TRBJ1-6
cdr3_nt: TGTGCCAGCAGCCCCCACCCTCGACAGCTACCACCTTCAGCCCTCCACTTT
cdr3_aa: CASSPHPRQLPPSALHF

v_call: TRBV2
d_call: NA
clone_size: NA
j_call: TRBJ2-7
cdr3_nt: TGTGCCAGCGGCCGGGACTCCCCCTACGAGCAGTACTTC
cdr3_aa: CASGRDSPYEQYF

v_call: TRBV24-1
d_call: TRBD1
clone_size: NA
j_call: TRBJ2-1
cdr3_nt: TGTGCCACCAGTGATTCGGACAGGGGAGACTACAATGAGCAGTTCTTC
cdr3_aa: CATSDSDRGDYNEQFF

v_call: TRBV11-2
d_call: NA
clone_size: few
j_call: TRBJ2-2
cdr3_nt: TGTGCCAGCTCCCTCGCGGGACCACTCACCGGGGAGCTGTTTTTT
cdr3_aa: CASSLAGPLTGELFF

v_call: TRBV5-4
d_call: TRBD1
clone_size: NA
j_call: TRBJ2-1
cdr3_nt: TGTGCCAGCAGCTCCTCGGACAGGGAGCTTTACAATGAGCAGTTCTTC
cdr3_aa: CASSSSDRELYNEQFF

v_call: TRBV9
d_call: NA
clone_size: NA
j_call: TRBJ1-5
cdr3_nt: TGTGCCAGCAGCGTCGGGGGGCAGGGTGGGCAGCCCCAGCATTTT
cdr3_aa: CASSVGGQGGQPQHF

v_call: TRBV9
d_call: NA
clone_size: NA
j_call: TRBJ2-7
cdr3_nt: TGTGCCAGCAGCGTACAGGCTTTGGGCGAGCAGTACTTC
cdr3_aa: CASSVQALGEQYF

v_call: TRBV24-1
d_call: NA
clone_size: NA
j_call: TRBJ2-3
cdr3_nt: TGTGCCACCAGTGATTCCGCGGGGCTGGGTGGTGCAGATACGCAGTATTTT
cdr3_aa: CATSDSAGLGGADTQYF

v_call: TRBV6-1
d_call: TRBD1
clone_size: NA
j_call: TRBJ1-2
cdr3_nt: TGTGCCAGCAGTGATGGGACAGCCACGTACACCTTC
cdr3_aa: CASSDGTATYTF

v_call: TRBV2
d_call: NA
clone_size: once
j_call: TRBJ1-2
cdr3_nt: TGTGCCAGCAGTGTGATTCCGGGGGTGGTAGTTTATGGCTACACCTTC
cdr3_aa: CASSVIPGVVVYGYTF

v_call: TRBV5-5
d_call: NA
clone_size: NA
j_call: TRBJ1-6
cdr3_nt: TGTGCCAGCAGCTGGACAGATCTAAATTCACCCCTCCACTTT
cdr3_aa: CASSWTDLNSPLHF

v_call: TRBV7-9
d_call: NA
clone_size: NA
j_call: TRBJ1-2
cdr3_nt: TGTGCCAGCAGCCCGCCCGACGACTATGGCTACACCTTC
cdr3_aa: CASSPPDDYGYTF

v_call: TRBV14
d_call: NA
clone_size: NA
j_call: TRBJ2-3
cdr3_nt: TGTGCCAGCAGTATCGGCAGCCCCACAGATACGCAGTATTTT
cdr3_aa: CASSIGSPTDTQYF

v_call: TRBV6-2/TRBV6-3
d_call: TRBD1
clone_size: NA
j_call: TRBJ1-2
cdr3_nt: TGTGCCAGCAGTTACCTCCGTGGACAGGGCAGCTACACCTTC
cdr3_aa: CASSYLRGQGSYTF

v_call: TRBV19
d_call: TRBD1
clone_size: NA
j_call: TRBJ1-5
cdr3_nt: TGTGCCAGTAACCCGGACAGGGGTAATCAGCCCCAGCATTTT
cdr3_aa: CASNPDRGNQPQHF

v_call: TRBV7-9
d_call: NA
clone_size: NA
j_call: TRBJ2-1
cdr3_nt: TGTGCCAGCAGCCCAGGGGTAGGGGGAAGGAATGAGCAGTTCTTC
cdr3_aa: CASSPGVGGRNEQFF

v_call: TRBV2
d_call: NA
clone_size: NA
j_call: TRBJ2-5
cdr3_nt: TGTGCCAGCAGTGAATGGTGGGAAGAGACCCAGTACTTC
cdr3_aa: CASSEWWEETQYF

v_call: TRBV13
d_call: NA
clone_size: NA
j_call: TRBJ2-7
cdr3_nt: TGTGCCAGCAGCTTAGGACTAGGTGTCTACGAGCAGTACTTC
cdr3_aa: CASSLGLGVYEQYF

v_call: TRBV10-3
d_call: TRBD1
clone_size: NA
j_call: TRBJ1-2
cdr3_nt: TGTGCCATCAGAGAAGACAGGGAAGGTCTCAGTGGCTACACCTTC
cdr3_aa: CAIREDREGLSGYTF

v_call: TRBV6-5
d_call: TRBD1
clone_size: NA
j_call: TRBJ2-7
cdr3_nt: TGTGCCAGCAGTAACAGGGGTTTTGGCGGGGAGCAGTACTTC
cdr3_aa: CASSNRGFGGEQYF

v_call: TRBV5-1
d_call: NA
clone_size: NA
j_call: TRBJ2-5
cdr3_nt: TGCGCCAGCAGCTTGAGGCCAGCCCAGGAGGAGACCCAGTACTTC
cdr3_aa: CASSLRPAQEETQYF